These 29 T cell receptor beta chains originate from one sample sequenced in a study of T-cell memory formation after mild COVID-19. TCRdb reprocessed the 5' RACE reads with MiXCR, giving one entry per CDR3 protein. The data show about 400,000 distinct CDR3 sequences, more than 15% seen once. The material sequenced was PBMCs or a T cell subset sorted from them (not recorded which). The receptors were sampled from a man aged 18 to 30 who had mild COVID-19 (a few samples of this study predate the infection). Cell type and time point are not known.

This clonotype was detected only a few times. V is TRBV2 and J is TRBJ2-4, with 9 bases that match TRBD1. After removal of 6 bases from V and 10 bases from J, the junction contained 10 bases not matched to a gene. The CDR3 has 14 residues. The germline V gene encodes CDR1 SNHLY and CDR2 FYNNEI. The CDR3, as DNA: TGTGCCAGCAGGGGGACAGGGACGACATTTATTCAGTACTTC. It translates to CASRGTGTTFIQYF. Drawing the rest from reference TRBV2 and TRBJ2-4, the complete variable domain is EPEVTQTPSHQVTQMGQEVILRCVPISNHLYFYWYRQILGQKVEFLVSFYNNEISEKSEIFDDQFSVERPDGSNFTLKIRSTKLEDSAMYFCASRGTGTTFIQYFGAGTRLSVL.

The sample holds a few counts of this clonotype. One end of the junction fails to match germline, which may point to a read error. The chain recombines TRBV6-5 with TRBJ2-3; D may be TRBD2 (6 bases). Germline CDR1 and CDR2: MNHEY and SVGAGI. This CDR3 contains 16 residues. CDR3 sequence reads: CASSHSGGGPPDTQYF. DNA for the CDR3: TGTGCCAGCAGTCACTCCGGGGGAGGCCCACCAGATACGCAGTATTTT.

The gene calls are TRBV5-4 and TRBJ2-3; 8 bases map to TRBD2. V was pared by 0 bases and J by 1 base, with 10 bases of the junction left unmatched. Germline CDR1 and CDR2: SGHNT and YYREEE (reference sequence). This CDR3 is built from 18 residues. As DNA, the CDR3 is TGTGCCAGCAGCTTGGCCAACGGTCTAGCGGGTGGCACAGATACGCAGTATTTT. It specifies CASSLANGLAGGTDTQYF.

The V call is TRBV3-1, the J call TRBJ1-5, with D unresolved. Germline V gene data show CDR1 as LGHDT and CDR2 as YNNKEL (reference sequence). The V end lost 1 base, the J end lost 6 bases, and 10 bases lay between the germline ends. The CDR3 loop spans 14 amino acids. The CDR3 protein is CASSQGASTQPQHF. The CDR3 bases are TGTGCCAGCAGCCAAGGAGCCAGTACTCAGCCCCAGCATTTT.

This clonotype has a count of ten or more. This chain joins TRBV6-5 and TRBJ2-7; possible D gene TRBD2, 5 bases. V was clipped by 2 bases and J by 4 bases, with 15 bases between them. The V gene's germline CDR1 is MNHEY and CDR2 SVGAGI. The CDR3 contains 15 residues. CDR3 in amino acids: CASSYRTGYSYEQYV. CDR3 DNA: TGTGCCAGCAGTTACCGGACTGGCTATTCTTACGAGCAGTACGTC.

This clonotype was counted a few times. This chain uses TRBV6-2 or TRBV6-3 with TRBJ2-7, with a possible D match to TRBD1 (5 bases). The CDR3 totals 16 residues. V lost 5 bases to trimming and J lost 0 bases, with 17 bases between them. Looked up from germline, CDR1 is MNHEY and CDR2 is SVGEGT. The CDR3 coding sequence is TGTGCCAGCAGTGGGGCCCCAGGCCCCTTCTCCTACGAGCAGTACTTC. This encodes CASSGAPGPFSYEQYF.

This clonotype was seen more than once but under ten times. The rearrangement joins TRBV27 to TRBJ1-1, with a tentative D call TRBD1 (5 bases). The germline gives CDR1 MNHEY, CDR2 SMNVEV (reference sequence). CDR3 length equals 14 residues. V lost 3 bases, J lost 3 bases, and 11 bases lay in between. CDR3 bases: TGTGCCAGCAGTTTGACCCCGACAGACACTGAAGCTTTCTTT. Its translation is CASSLTPTDTEAFF.

Only a few counts were recorded for this clonotype. The chain uses TRBV12-3 or TRBV12-4 and TRBJ2-2, with D unresolved. This CDR3 comprises 14 residues. The V end was cut by 6 bases, the J end by 6 bases, with 14 bases between. CDR3: CASSRGGGSGELFF. Here the CDR3 DNA reads TGTGCCAGCAGCCGCGGTGGTGGGTCCGGGGAGCTGTTTTTT.

This clonotype came up a few times. This chain links TRBV24-1 with TRBJ2-3, with D uncertain. CDR1 is KGHDR, CDR2 SFDVKD, per germline. Trimming pared 4 bases from V and 4 bases from J, leaving 11 bases between. The CDR3 loop spans 14 amino acids. The CDR3 nucleotides are TGTGCCACCAGTGACCCTGACCGCCCAGATACGCAGTATTTT. Amino acid sequence: CATSDPDRPDTQYF.

The chain has TRBV5-1 and TRBJ2-6; D gene unclear. The CDR3 is 16 residues long. Germline V gene sequence: CDR1 SGHRS, CDR2 YFSETQ. Trimming stripped 0 bases from V and 2 bases from J, with 9 bases between. The CDR3, as DNA: TGCGCCAGCAGCTTGGAGCTTCACGCTGGGGCCAACGTCCTGACTTTC. Protein: CASSLELHAGANVLTF.

Here the CDR3 reads CASSLHPGGTSYF. In DNA, the CDR3 is TGTGCCAGCAGCTTACACCCAGGCGGGACGTCATACTTC. J is TRBJ2-7 and V is TRBV7-2; tentative D call: TRBD2 (6 bases). V was shortened by 2 bases and J by 13 bases, with 18 bases between the two germline ends. Germline V CDR1 and CDR2: SGHTA, FQGNSA. The CDR3 totals 13 residues.

The chain has TRBV5-6 and TRBJ1-1; TRBD1 agrees at 7 bases. Per germline, CDR1 SGHDT and CDR2 YYEEEE. V trimming: 6 bases; J trimming: 4 bases; junction bases outside the gene matches: 9. The CDR3 sequence is 14 residues long. CDR3: CASTFTGVGTEAFF. CDR3 coding DNA: TGTGCCAGCACCTTCACAGGGGTGGGCACTGAAGCTTTCTTT.

This clonotype was seen many times. The chain employs TRBV5-1 and TRBJ2-3; D call uncertain. V gave up 0 bases and J gave up 3 bases, with 8 bases separating them. CDR3 length: 14 amino acids. Germline V gives CDR1 SGHRS, CDR2 YFSETQ. The CDR3 bases are TGCGCCAGCAGCTTGGGGATGACAACAGATACGCAGTATTTT. Translating it yields CASSLGMTTDTQYF.

This clonotype came up a few times. This chain joins TRBV7-2 and TRBJ2-2, with D perhaps TRBD1 (5 bases). CDR1 is SGHTA, CDR2 FQGNSA, per germline. Trimming removed 1 base from V and 1 base from J, with 13 bases in between. The CDR3 consists of 17 residues. CDR3 residues: CASSLVIVTENTGELFF. The CDR3 nucleotides read TGTGCCAGCAGCTTAGTGATCGTGACAGAGAACACCGGGGAGCTGTTTTTT.

The V call is TRBV6-5, the J call TRBJ2-6; D not certain. CDR3 length: 17 residues. Germline CDR1 reads MNHEY; CDR2 reads SVGAGI. The ends were cut back, 0 bases at V and 0 bases at J, with 9 bases in the middle. The CDR3 loop reads CASSYSGVASGANVLTF. The CDR3 DNA sequence: TGTGCCAGCAGTTACTCAGGCGTGGCCTCTGGGGCCAACGTCCTGACTTTC.

The rearrangement uses TRBV7-2 and TRBJ2-3; possible D gene TRBD2, 6 bases. The V end lost 1 base, the J end lost 2 bases, and 10 bases lay between the germline ends. From germline, CDR1 is SGHTA and CDR2 FQGNSA. The length of the CDR3 is 15 residues. The CDR3 nucleotides read TGTGCCAGCAGCTTAGGAAAGCGGGCCACAGATACGCAGTATTTT. Its translation: CASSLGKRATDTQYF.

This clonotype was detected a few times. The chain joins TRBV11-2 to TRBJ2-3, with 7 nucleotides matching TRBD2. Trimming at V came to 0 bases and at J to 0 bases, leaving 12 bases not matched to a gene. Germline V gene lookup returns CDR1 SGHAT and CDR2 FQNNGV. The CDR3 has 19 amino acids. CDR3 bases: TGTGCCAGCAGCTTAGATTCTCTAGCGGTGGACCCGAGCACAGATACGCAGTATTTT. Amino acids: CASSLDSLAVDPSTDTQYF.

The genes are TRBV28 and TRBJ2-5; D perhaps matches TRBD2 (6 bases). CDR1 MDHEN and CDR2 SYDVKM come from the germline V gene. The CDR3 runs to 14 residues. V was clipped by 6 bases and J by 5 bases, with 16 bases between them. CDR3 nucleotides: TGTGCCAGCAGGGGGAGGACGACTTGGGAGACCCAGTACTTC. Encoded protein: CASRGRTTWETQYF.

This clonotype showed up just a few times. The chain has TRBV5-6 and TRBJ2-1; D not resolved. This CDR3 spans 12 amino acids. Trimming removed 1 base from V and 10 bases from J, with 9 bases in between. Germline V lookup: CDR1 SGHDT, CDR2 YYEEEE. CDR3 nucleotide sequence: TGTGCCAGCAGCTTGACTTATCGGGAGCAGTTCTTC. It is translated as CASSLTYREQFF.

The rearrangement links TRBV7-9 to TRBJ1-2; D is possibly TRBD1 (6 bases). V lost 4 bases and J 4 bases, leaving 19 bases between the germline ends. Germline CDR1 and CDR2: SEHNR and FQNEAQ (reference sequence). The CDR3 contains 16 residues. The CDR3 sequence is CASSYVAGADSYGYTF. In DNA form, the CDR3 reads TGTGCCAGCAGCTATGTAGCGGGGGCCGATTCCTATGGCTACACCTTC.

This clonotype was seen just once. This chain's CDR3 is CASSPPPGESYYGYTF. For the CDR3, the DNA is TGTGCCAGCTCACCACCCCCAGGGGAAAGTTACTATGGCTACACCTTC. V gene TRBV18 combines with J gene TRBJ1-2; D perhaps matches TRBD1 (6 bases). The germline V gene encodes CDR1 KGHSH and CDR2 LQKENI. This CDR3 has 16 residues. The germline V and J ends were trimmed by 0 bases and 3 bases, with 14 bases remaining between them.

The chain uses TRBV5-1 and TRBJ1-1; the D gene is possibly TRBD1 (5 bases). Trimming shortened V by 4 bases and J by 7 bases, and 14 bases separated the two germline ends. The CDR3 loop spans 13 amino acids. Germline CDR1 SGHRS, CDR2 YFSETQ. The CDR3 loop is CASSPQGQGEAFF. CDR3 bases: TGCGCCAGCAGCCCCCAAGGGCAGGGTGAAGCTTTCTTT.

This clonotype was seen more than once but under ten times. This rearrangement joins TRBV4-1 to TRBJ2-3; TRBD2 matches 8 bases. Trimming took 0 bases from V and 2 from J; bases not matched to a gene: 4. CDR1 and CDR2 (germline): MGHRA, YSYEKL. This CDR3 is 16 amino acids long. The CDR3 here is CASSQDPGLVTDTQYF. The CDR3 coding sequence is TGCGCCAGCAGCCAAGACCCGGGACTAGTCACAGATACGCAGTATTTT.

The V and J genes are TRBV7-9 and TRBJ1-2, with TRBD1 matching over 7 bases. The ends lost 3 bases at V and 3 bases at J; junction bases unmatched: 4. Germline values: CDR1 SEHNR, CDR2 FQNEAQ (reference sequence). This CDR3 contains 14 residues. CDR3 sequence: CASSLGTADYGYTF. CDR3 sequence (DNA): TGTGCCAGCAGCTTGGGGACAGCCGACTATGGCTACACCTTC.

The chain combines TRBV7-2 with TRBJ2-5; D may be TRBD1 or TRBD2 (5 bases each). Germline values: CDR1 SGHTA, CDR2 FQGNSA. The CDR3 contains 15 residues. The germline V and J ends were trimmed by 5 bases and 4 bases, with 17 bases remaining between them. In nucleotides, the CDR3 is TGTGCCAGCAGCAGAGGGACCGTCAGCGGAGAGACCCAGTACTTC. This sequence encodes CASSRGTVSGETQYF.

V usage is TRBV3-1 and J usage is TRBJ1-1; D ambiguous. V lost 4 bases, J lost 5 bases, and 14 bases lay in between. In germline, CDR1 is LGHDT, CDR2 YNNKEL (reference sequence). The CDR3 consists of 14 residues. Here the CDR3 DNA reads TGTGCCAGCAGCCCCTCGGACGGGTGGACTGAAGCTTTCTTT. Translated, it gives CASSPSDGWTEAFF.

This clonotype was counted only a few times. V and J are TRBV12-3 or TRBV12-4 and TRBJ2-7; D is ambiguous. Trimming removed 1 base at V and 4 bases at J, with 8 bases between. CDR3 length: 13 amino acids. As DNA, the CDR3 is TGTGCCAGCAGTTTAGTACAGCCGTACGAGCAGTACTTC. Protein product: CASSLVQPYEQYF.

The genes are TRBV6-1 and TRBJ2-3; 7 bases fit TRBD2. Germline V gives CDR1 MNHNS, CDR2 SASEGT. Losses at the gene ends were 6 bases for V and 9 bases for J; bases not matched to a gene: 9. This CDR3 comprises 13 residues. CDR3 sequence (DNA): TGTGCCAGCAGCGCCGCGGGGGAGGGGACGCAGTATTTT. Its protein is CASSAAGEGTQYF.

This chain connects TRBV28 to TRBJ2-2, with 7 nucleotides matching TRBD1. Germline V gene data show CDR1 as MDHEN and CDR2 as SYDVKM. Trimming cost V 5 bases and J 6 bases; bases outside gene matches: 9. The CDR3 contains 15 residues. CDR3 loop: CASSPPNQGAGELFF. CDR3 coding DNA: TGTGCCAGCAGTCCTCCAAACCAGGGGGCCGGGGAGCTGTTTTTT.